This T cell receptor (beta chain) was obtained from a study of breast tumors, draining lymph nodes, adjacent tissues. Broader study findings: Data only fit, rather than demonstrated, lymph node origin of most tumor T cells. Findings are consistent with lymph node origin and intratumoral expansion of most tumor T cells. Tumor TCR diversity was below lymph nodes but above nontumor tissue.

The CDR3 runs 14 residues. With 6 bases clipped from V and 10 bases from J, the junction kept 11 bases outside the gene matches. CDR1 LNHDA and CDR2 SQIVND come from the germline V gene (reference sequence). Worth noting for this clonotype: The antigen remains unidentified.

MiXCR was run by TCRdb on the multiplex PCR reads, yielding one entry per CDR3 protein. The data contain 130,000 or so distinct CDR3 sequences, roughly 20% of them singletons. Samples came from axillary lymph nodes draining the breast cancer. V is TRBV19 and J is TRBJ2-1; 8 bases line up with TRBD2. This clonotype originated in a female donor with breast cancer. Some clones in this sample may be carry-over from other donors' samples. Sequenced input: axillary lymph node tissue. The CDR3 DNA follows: TGTGCCAGTAGCGGGAGGGGCCCCCAATTGGAGCAGTTCTTC. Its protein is CASSGRGPQLEQFF.